This entry describes one T cell receptor beta chain. Its antigen is unidentified. Generated by immunoSEQ multiplex PCR, the TCRdb table keeps only in-frame clones and is missing some. The sample lists under 5,500 clones; 84% were seen once. The sample belongs to a study of immune evolution from preneoplasia to lung adenocarcinoma. Study conclusions and caveats: Normal lung had the highest top T cell clone frequencies. Later-stage lesions appeared to have more T cells, more diversity, less clonality.

Trimming removed 6 bases from V and 8 bases from J, with 17 bases in between. This CDR3 spans 13 amino acids. Per germline, CDR1 SGHKS and CDR2 YYEKEE (reference sequence). Patient tissue came from resections in Japan or China, 2014–2017. Each case's diagnosis was confirmed by two pathologists on H&E. The sequencing input was FFPE normal lung tissue adjacent to the tumor. V usage is TRBV5-5 and J usage is TRBJ1-2, with TRBD1 as a possible D gene (5 bases). The TCR sequence derives from a person between 45 and 75 years old with lung adenocarcinoma. CDR3 region: CASILQAPLGYTF. DNA of the CDR3: TGTGCCAGCATCCTACAGGCTCCTCTGGGCTACACCTTC.